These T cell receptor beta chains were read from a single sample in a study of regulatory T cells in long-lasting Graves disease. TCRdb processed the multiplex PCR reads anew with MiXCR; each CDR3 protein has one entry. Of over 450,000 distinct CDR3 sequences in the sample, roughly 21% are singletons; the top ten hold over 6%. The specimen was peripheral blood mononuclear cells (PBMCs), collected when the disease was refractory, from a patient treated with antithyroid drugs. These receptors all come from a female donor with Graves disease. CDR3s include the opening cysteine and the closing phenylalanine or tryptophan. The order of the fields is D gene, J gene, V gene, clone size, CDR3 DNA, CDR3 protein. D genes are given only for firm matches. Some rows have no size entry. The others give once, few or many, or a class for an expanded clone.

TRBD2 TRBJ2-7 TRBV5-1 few TGCGCCAGCAGCTTAGTGGCGGGGGGAATAGCCTACGAGCAGTACTTC CASSLVAGGIAYEQYF
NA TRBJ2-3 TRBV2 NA TGTGCCAGCAGTCGGGACACCACAGATACGCAGTATTTT CASSRDTTDTQYF
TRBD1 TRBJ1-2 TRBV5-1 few TGCGCCAGCAGCCACGGGACAGAGACATATGGCTACACCTTC CASSHGTETYGYTF
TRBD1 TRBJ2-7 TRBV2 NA TGTGCCAGCAGTGCACCTGACAGGGGAGCTGGCTACGAGCAGTACTTC CASSAPDRGAGYEQYF
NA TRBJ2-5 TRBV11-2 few TGTGCCAGCAGCCCAAGCGCGGCCGCGGGCCAAGAGACCCAGTACTTC CASSPSAAAGQETQYF
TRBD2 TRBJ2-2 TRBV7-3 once TGTGCCAGCAGCTTCCGCGGGAGTGGTGCCGGGGAGCTGTTTTTT CASSFRGSGAGELFF
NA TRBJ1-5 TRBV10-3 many TGTGCCATCAGTGGGCTGGACGGCCCAAATCAGCCCCAGCATTTT CAISGLDGPNQPQHF
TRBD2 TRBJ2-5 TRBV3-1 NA TGTGCCAGCAGCCAAGAAGCGGGGTTGGGAGGCCAAGAGACCCAGTACTTC CASSQEAGLGGQETQYF
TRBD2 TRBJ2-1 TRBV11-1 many TGTGCCAGCAGCTTAGACGGGAGGAACAATGAGCAGTTCTTC CASSLDGRNNEQFF
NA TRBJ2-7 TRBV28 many TGTGCCAGCTCCCCAGGGGGGACATACACCTACGAGCAGTACTTC CASSPGGTYTYEQYF
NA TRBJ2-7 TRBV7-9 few TGTGCCAGCAGCAAACAGGGTCACGAGCAGTACTTC CASSKQGHEQYF
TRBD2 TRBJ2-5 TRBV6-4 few TGTGTCAGCAGTCCCCTAGCGGGAGATGAGACTCAGTACTTC CVSSPLAGDETQYF
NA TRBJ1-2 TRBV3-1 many TGTGCCAGCAGCCAAGTTCCTGGGGGCTACACCTTC CASSQVPGGYTF
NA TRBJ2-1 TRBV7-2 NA TGTGCCAGCAGCCTACCGTTTCCCCGGGACAATGAGCAGTTCTTC CASSLPFPRDNEQFF
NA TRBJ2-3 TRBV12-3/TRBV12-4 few TGTGCCAGCTCTCCCCAGGGAGTTTTATCAGATACGCAGTATTTT CASSPQGVLSDTQYF
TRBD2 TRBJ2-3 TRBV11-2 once TGTGCCAGCACCCCCCGTCTGGCGGGGGGCACAGATACGCAGTATTTT CASTPRLAGGTDTQYF
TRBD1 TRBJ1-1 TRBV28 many TGTGCCAGCAGCTTACAGGGGGACACTGAAGCTTTCTTT CASSLQGDTEAFF
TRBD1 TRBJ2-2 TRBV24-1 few TGTGCCACCAGTGACCGGGACAGGGGGACCACCGGGGAGCTGTTTTTT CATSDRDRGTTGELFF
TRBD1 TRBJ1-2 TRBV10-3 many TGTGCCATCAGACAGGGGGCGCGGGAAAACTATGGCTACACCTTC CAIRQGARENYGYTF
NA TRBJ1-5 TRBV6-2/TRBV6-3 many TGTGCCAGCAACAGGGTTGGGCGCAATCAGCCCCAGCATTTT CASNRVGRNQPQHF
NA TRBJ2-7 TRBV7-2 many TGTGCCAGCAGCTCCGGGACATACAGCTCTTACGAGCAGTACTTC CASSSGTYSSYEQYF
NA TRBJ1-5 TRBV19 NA TGTGCCAGTAGTATAATAAGGACGGGGGGGACTCAGCCCCAGCATTTT CASSIIRTGGTQPQHF
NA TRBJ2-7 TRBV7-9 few TGTGCCAGCAGCACCTCGGAGGAGCAGTACTTC CASSTSEEQYF
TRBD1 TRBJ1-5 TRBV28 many TGTGCCAGCAGTTCGCAGGGGGCCCAGTATAGCAATCAGCCCCAGCATTTT CASSSQGAQYSNQPQHF